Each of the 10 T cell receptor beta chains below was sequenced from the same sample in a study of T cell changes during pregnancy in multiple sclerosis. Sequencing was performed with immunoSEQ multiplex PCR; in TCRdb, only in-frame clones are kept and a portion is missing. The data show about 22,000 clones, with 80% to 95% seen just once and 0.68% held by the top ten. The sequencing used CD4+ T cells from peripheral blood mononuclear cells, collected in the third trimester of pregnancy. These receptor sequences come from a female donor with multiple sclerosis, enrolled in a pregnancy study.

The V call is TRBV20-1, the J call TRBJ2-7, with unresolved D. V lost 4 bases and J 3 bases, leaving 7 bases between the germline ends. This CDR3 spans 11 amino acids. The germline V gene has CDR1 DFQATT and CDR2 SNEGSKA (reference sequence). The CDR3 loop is CSATGLYEQYF. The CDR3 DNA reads TGCAGTGCTACAGGTCTCTACGAGCAGTACTTC.

CDR3 nucleotides: TGCGCCAGCAGCCAAATTGACATGGGACTAGCGACCGGGGAGCTGTTTTTT. This sequence encodes CASSQIDMGLATGELFF. The chain recombines TRBV4-1 with TRBJ2-2, with 10 bases lining up with TRBD2. Germline CDR1 and CDR2: MGHRA and YSYEKL. V was pared by 2 bases and J by 5 bases, with 8 bases of the junction left unmatched. The CDR3 has 17 amino acids.

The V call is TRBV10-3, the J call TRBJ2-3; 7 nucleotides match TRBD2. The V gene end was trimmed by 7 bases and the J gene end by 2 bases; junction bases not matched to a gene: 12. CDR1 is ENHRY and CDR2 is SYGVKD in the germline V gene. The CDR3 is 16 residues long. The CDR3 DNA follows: TGTGCCATCACCCCATGGGGAGGGGCCGCCACAGATACGCAGTATTTT. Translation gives CAITPWGGAATDTQYF.

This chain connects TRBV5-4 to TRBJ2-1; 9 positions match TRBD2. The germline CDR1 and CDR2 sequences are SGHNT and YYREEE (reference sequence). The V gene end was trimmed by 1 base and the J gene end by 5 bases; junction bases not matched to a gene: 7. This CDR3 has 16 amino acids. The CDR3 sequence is CASSLPVAGAHNEQFF. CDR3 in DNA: TGTGCCAGCAGCTTGCCCGTAGCGGGGGCTCACAATGAGCAGTTCTTC.

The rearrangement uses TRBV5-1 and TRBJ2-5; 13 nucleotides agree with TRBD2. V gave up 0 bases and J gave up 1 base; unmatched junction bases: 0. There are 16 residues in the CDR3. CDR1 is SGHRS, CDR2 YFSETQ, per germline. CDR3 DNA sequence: TGCGCCAGCAGCTTGGGACTAGCGGGGGGCCAAGAGACCCAGTACTTC. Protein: CASSLGLAGGQETQYF.

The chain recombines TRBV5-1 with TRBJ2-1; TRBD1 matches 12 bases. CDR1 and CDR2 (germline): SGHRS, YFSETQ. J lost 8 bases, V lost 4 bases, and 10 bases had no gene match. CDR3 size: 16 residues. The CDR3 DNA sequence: TGCGCCAGCAGCCTTGGGGGGACAGGGGGCAAGCATGAGCAGTTCTTC. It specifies CASSLGGTGGKHEQFF.

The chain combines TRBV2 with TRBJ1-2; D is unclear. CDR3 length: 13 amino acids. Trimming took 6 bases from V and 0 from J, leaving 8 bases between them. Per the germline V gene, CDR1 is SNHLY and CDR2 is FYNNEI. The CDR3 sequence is CASRENANYGYTF. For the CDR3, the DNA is TGTGCCAGCAGGGAGAATGCTAACTATGGCTACACCTTC.

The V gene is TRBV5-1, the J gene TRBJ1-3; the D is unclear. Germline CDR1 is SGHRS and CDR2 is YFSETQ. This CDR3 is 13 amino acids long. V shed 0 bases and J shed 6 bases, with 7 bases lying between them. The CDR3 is CASSLGSLNTIYF. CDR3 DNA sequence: TGCGCCAGCAGCTTGGGGAGCTTAAACACCATATATTTT.

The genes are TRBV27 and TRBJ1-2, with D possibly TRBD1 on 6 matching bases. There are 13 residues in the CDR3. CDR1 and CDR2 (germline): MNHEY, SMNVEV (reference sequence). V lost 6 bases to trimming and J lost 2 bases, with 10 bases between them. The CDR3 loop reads CASSPDRNYGYTF. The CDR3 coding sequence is TGTGCCAGCAGCCCCGACAGGAACTATGGCTACACCTTC.

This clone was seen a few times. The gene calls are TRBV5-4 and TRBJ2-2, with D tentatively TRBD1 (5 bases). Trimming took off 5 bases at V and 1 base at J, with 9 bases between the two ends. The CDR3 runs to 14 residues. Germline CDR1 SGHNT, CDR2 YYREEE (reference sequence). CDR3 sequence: CASRPTVNTGELFF. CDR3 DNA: TGTGCCAGCAGACCGACAGTGAACACCGGGGAGCTGTTTTTT.